The clone carrying this T cell receptor beta chain was observed many times. This sample is part of a study of blood T cells in healthy people across ages. The ends were cut back, 3 bases at V and 2 bases at J, with 12 bases in the middle. Germline V gives CDR1 SGDLS, CDR2 YYNGEE. This CDR3 region has 16 residues. A second PCR, run for about 6 to 11 cycles, used a sample-barcoded 5' primer plus a J-beta primer mix. One entry per CDR3 protein, called by TCRdb with MiXCR from the 5' RACE reads. The profile shows around 900,000 distinct CDR3 sequences, about 30% of them singletons. Sequenced sample: blood. The chain recombines TRBV9 with TRBJ1-6; D not certain. The TCR originated in a woman of 80 years or more in good health. The CDR3: CASSDPRSPYNSPLHF. In DNA form, the CDR3 reads TGTGCCAGCAGCGATCCCCGGTCCCCCTATAATTCACCCCTCCACTTT.